This TCR beta chain came from a study of shared clonotypes between healthy human individuals. Data came from immunoSEQ multiplex PCR; TCRdb stores just in-frame clones and leaves some out. This table holds around 2.1 million clones, about 92% found once. Positively selected for CCR7, the CD45RO-negative cells used as naive CD8 cells excluded terminally differentiated effector memory CD45RA+ cells. Healthy adults negative for HIV, lacking recent acute infections or vaccinations, served as donors. Details on this clone: The target antigen is unknown.

Study-level results: Generation probabilities were higher for clonotypes shared across all four sorted-subset donors than for unshared ones. Generally, estimated richness proved larger in naive subsets than it did in memory subsets.

Sequences were obtained from naive CD8+ T cells from PBMCs. This receptor was taken from a man between 18 and 29 years old in good health. Some clones in this sample may be carry-over from other donors' samples.

The CDR3 coding sequence is TGTGCCAGTAATACCAGGGTTCGGAGTGAAAAACTGTTTTTT. Protein product: CASNTRVRSEKLFF. The V and J genes are TRBV19 and TRBJ1-4, with a weak D call TRBD1 (5 bases). The CDR3 spans 14 residues. V shed 7 bases and J shed 7 bases, with 16 bases lying between them. Germline CDR1 LNHDA, CDR2 SQIVND (reference sequence).